This TCR beta chain was obtained from a study of cytomegalovirus exposure and HLA in healthy donors. The CDR3 sequence is 17 residues long. V was pared by 4 bases and J by 1 base, with 9 bases of the junction left unmatched. The germline CDR1 and CDR2 sequences are SGHTA and FQGNSA. The method was immunoSEQ multiplex PCR; TCRdb's version includes in-frame clones alone and lacks a portion of them. The sample records roughly 100,000 clones, less than 90% being singletons. Worth noting for this clone: The antigen is unknown.

Study-wide results and caveats: Specific recognition of CMV antigens was confirmed in vitro for a few chains (all CMV-associated). Listed as cytomegalovirus-associated were about 160 TCR beta chains. Diagnosis of cytomegalovirus status made by the classifier reportedly showed high specificity and sensitivity.

The sequenced sample was PBMCs. The chain employs TRBV7-2 and TRBJ2-3, with 9 bases aligning to TRBD2. The sequence was collected from a young woman in good health and CMV-seropositive. The DNA for the CDR3 is TGTGCCAGCAGCTCCCAACTAGGCGGGGGGGGCACAGATACGCAGTATTTT. Amino acid sequence: CASSSQLGGGGTDTQYF.